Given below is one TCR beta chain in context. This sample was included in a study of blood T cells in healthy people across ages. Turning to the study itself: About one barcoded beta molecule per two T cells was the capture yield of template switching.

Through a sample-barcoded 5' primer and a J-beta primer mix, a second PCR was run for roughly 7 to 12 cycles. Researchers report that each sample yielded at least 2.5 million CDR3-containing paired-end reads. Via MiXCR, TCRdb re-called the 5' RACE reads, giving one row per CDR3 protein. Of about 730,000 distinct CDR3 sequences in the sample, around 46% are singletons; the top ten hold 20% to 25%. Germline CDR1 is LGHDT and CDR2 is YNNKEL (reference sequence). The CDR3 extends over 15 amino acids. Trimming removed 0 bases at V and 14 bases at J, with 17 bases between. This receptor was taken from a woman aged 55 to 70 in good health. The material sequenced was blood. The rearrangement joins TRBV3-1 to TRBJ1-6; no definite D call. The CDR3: CASSQDRSGGESLHF. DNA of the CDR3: TGTGCCAGCAGCCAAGATCGGTCGGGTGGTGAGTCCCTCCACTTT.